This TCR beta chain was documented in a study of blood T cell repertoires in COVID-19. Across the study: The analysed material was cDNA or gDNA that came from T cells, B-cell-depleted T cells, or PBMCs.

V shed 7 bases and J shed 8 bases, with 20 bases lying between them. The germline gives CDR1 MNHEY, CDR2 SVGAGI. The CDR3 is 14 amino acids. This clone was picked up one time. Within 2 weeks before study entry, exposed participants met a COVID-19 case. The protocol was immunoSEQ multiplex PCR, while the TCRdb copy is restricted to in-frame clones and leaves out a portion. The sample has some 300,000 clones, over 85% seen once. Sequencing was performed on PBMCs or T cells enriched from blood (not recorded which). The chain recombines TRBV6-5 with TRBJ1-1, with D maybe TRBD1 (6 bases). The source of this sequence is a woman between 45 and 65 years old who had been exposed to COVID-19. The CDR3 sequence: CASTKDRNYREAFF. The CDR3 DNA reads TGTGCCAGCACAAAAGACAGGAATTACCGGGAAGCTTTCTTT.